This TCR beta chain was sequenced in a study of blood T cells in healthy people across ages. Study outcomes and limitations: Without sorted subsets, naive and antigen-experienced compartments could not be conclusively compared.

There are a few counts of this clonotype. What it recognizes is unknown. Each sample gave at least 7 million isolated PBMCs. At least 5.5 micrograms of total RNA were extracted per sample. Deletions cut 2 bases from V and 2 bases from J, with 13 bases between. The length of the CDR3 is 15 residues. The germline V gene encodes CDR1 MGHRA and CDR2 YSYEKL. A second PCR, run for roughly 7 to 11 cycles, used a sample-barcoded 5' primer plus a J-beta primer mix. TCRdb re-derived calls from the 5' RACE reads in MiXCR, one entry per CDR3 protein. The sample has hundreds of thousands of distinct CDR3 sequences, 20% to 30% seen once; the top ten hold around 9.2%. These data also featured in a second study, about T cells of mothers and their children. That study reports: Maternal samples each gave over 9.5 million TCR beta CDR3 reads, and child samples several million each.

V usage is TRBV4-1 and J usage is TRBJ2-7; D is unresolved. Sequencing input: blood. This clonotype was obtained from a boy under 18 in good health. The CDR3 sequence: CASSQTLDDTYEQYF. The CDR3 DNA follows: TGCGCCAGCAGCCAAACCCTGGATGATACCTACGAGCAGTACTTC.